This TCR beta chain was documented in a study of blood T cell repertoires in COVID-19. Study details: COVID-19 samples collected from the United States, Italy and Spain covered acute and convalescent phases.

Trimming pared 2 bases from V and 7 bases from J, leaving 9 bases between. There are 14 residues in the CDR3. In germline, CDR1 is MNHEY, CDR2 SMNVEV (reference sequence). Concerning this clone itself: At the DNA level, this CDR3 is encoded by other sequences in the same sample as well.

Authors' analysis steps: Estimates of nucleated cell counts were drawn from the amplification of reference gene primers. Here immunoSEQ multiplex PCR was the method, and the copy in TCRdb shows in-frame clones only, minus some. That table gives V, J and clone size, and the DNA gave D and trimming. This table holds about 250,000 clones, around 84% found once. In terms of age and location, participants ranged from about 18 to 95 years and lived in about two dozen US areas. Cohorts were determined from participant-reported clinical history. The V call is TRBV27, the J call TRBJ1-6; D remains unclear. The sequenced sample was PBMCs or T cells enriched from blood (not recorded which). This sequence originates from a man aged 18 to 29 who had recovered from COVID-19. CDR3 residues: CASSLRQTNSPLHF. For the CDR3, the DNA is TGTGCCAGCAGTTTAAGGCAGACAAATTCACCCCTCCACTTT.